These 3 T cell receptor beta chains originate from one sample sequenced in a study of blood T cell repertoires in COVID-19 (dated by TCRdb to 2020 to 2021). Library prep was done by the immunoSEQ multiplex PCR assay. In its TCRdb copy, this immuneACCESS table keeps in-frame sequences only and misses some clones. Where compared with another copy, unresolved V genes explain less than half of these, and the others have no known cause. This sample gives roughly 150,000 clones in total; 70% to 80% of them show up just once. The ten most abundant clones make up 8.1% of the sample. Sequenced material: peripheral blood. The receptors were sampled from a man aged 55 to 69 with acute or convalescent COVID-19.

The rearrangement links TRBV18 to TRBJ2-7; a weak D match, TRBD2 (5 bases). Germline loops: CDR1 KGHSH, CDR2 LQKENI. The CDR3 has 14 amino acids. V lost 1 base and J lost 3, with 10 bases in between. The CDR3 is CASSPQPSLYEQYF. CDR3 bases: TGTGCCAGCTCACCACAGCCTAGCCTCTACGAGCAGTACTTC. Full variable domain (remainder filled in from reference TRBV18 and TRBJ2-7): NAGVMQNPRHLVRRRGQEARLRCSPMKGHSHVYWYRQLPEEGLKFMVYLQKENIIDESGMPKERFSAEFPKEGPSILRIQQVVRGDSAAYFCASSPQPSLYEQYFGPGTRLTVT.

Comment on this clone: The junction differs from germline at one of its ends, possibly a read error. J is TRBJ2-5 and V is TRBV7-7; 7 bases are a match to TRBD1. CDR1 is SSHAT, CDR2 FNYEAQ, per germline (reference sequence). The CDR3 has 16 amino acids. DNA of the CDR3: TGTGCTAGCAGCCCTACAGGGGCCGTGGCTGAGGAGACCCAGTACTTC. It codes for CASSPTGAVAEETQYF.

The chain links TRBV3-1 (or the pseudogene TRBV3-2) to TRBJ2-7, with a weak D call TRBD1 (6 bases). The V gene lost 2 bases and the J gene lost 1 base, with 12 bases spanning the gap. This CDR3 is 15 amino acids long. From germline, CDR1 is LGHDT and CDR2 YNNKEL (reference sequence). The chain's CDR3 is CASSQIGTLSYEQYF. The CDR3 nucleotides are TGTGCCAGCAGCCAAATCGGGACACTTTCCTACGAGCAGTACTTC.